The next 3 T cell receptor beta chains were all read from a single sample in a study of Ad26.COV2.S vaccination and SARS-CoV-2 variants. Treatment: 15 to 20 received Ad26.COV2.S at low or high dose, single or two shots; several received placebo; per-sample allocation not given. The samples date from day 63 after the first vaccine or placebo injection. The data were produced by immunoSEQ multiplex PCR, yet TCRdb's version contains in-frame clones alone and is incomplete. The table lists over 300,000 clones, about 83% of them singletons. Sequenced here: peripheral blood, sampled in a trial of Ad26.COV2.S vaccine versus placebo. These receptors came from a person between 18 and 59 years old who received the Ad26.COV2.S COVID-19 vaccine or a placebo.

The chain has TRBV6-6 and TRBJ1-5; 7 bases match TRBD1. This CDR3 is 15 amino acids long. Germline V gives CDR1 MNHNY, CDR2 SVGAGI (reference sequence). With 7 bases clipped from V and 3 bases from J, the junction kept 9 bases outside the gene matches. The CDR3 region is CASNRDSLINQPQHF. CDR3 DNA sequence: TGTGCCAGCAATAGGGACAGCTTGATCAATCAGCCCCAGCATTTT.

The rearrangement joins TRBV3-1 (or the pseudogene TRBV3-2) to TRBJ1-2; D gene ambiguous. Trimming took off 0 bases at V and 6 bases at J, with 8 bases between the two ends. From germline, CDR1 is LGHDT and CDR2 YNNKEL (reference sequence). This CDR3 comprises 13 residues. CDR3 in DNA: TGTGCCAGCAGCCAAGATCCTGAAGATGGCTACACCTTC. Its translation is CASSQDPEDGYTF.

The chain has TRBV27 and TRBJ2-5; no clear D gene. V lost 1 base and J 4 bases, leaving 10 bases between the germline ends. The germline V gene encodes CDR1 MNHEY and CDR2 SMNVEV (reference sequence). The CDR3 extends over 14 amino acids. The CDR3 coding sequence is TGTGCCAGCAGTTTATATGTGGGAAGAGAGACCCAGTACTTC. This translates into CASSLYVGRETQYF.